This T cell receptor beta chain was sequenced for a study of T cell responses to AZD1222 COVID-19 vaccine. Per germline, CDR1 LNHDA and CDR2 SQIVND (reference sequence). The CDR3 is made up of 16 amino acids. Trimming removed 5 bases from V and 2 bases from J, with 16 bases in between. Here immunoSEQ multiplex PCR was the method, and the copy in TCRdb shows in-frame clones only, minus some. The table lists about 75,000 clones, around 86% of them singletons. This TCR came from an adult who received the AZD1222 COVID-19 vaccine. The specimen comprised peripheral blood, sampled 28 days after the second AZD1222 dose. The chain carries TRBV19 and TRBJ1-5, with D perhaps TRBD1 (6 bases). CDR3 sequence (DNA): TGTGCCAGTAGTGATACAGGGATCTATGGCAATCAGCCCCAGCATTTT. Its translation: CASSDTGIYGNQPQHF.